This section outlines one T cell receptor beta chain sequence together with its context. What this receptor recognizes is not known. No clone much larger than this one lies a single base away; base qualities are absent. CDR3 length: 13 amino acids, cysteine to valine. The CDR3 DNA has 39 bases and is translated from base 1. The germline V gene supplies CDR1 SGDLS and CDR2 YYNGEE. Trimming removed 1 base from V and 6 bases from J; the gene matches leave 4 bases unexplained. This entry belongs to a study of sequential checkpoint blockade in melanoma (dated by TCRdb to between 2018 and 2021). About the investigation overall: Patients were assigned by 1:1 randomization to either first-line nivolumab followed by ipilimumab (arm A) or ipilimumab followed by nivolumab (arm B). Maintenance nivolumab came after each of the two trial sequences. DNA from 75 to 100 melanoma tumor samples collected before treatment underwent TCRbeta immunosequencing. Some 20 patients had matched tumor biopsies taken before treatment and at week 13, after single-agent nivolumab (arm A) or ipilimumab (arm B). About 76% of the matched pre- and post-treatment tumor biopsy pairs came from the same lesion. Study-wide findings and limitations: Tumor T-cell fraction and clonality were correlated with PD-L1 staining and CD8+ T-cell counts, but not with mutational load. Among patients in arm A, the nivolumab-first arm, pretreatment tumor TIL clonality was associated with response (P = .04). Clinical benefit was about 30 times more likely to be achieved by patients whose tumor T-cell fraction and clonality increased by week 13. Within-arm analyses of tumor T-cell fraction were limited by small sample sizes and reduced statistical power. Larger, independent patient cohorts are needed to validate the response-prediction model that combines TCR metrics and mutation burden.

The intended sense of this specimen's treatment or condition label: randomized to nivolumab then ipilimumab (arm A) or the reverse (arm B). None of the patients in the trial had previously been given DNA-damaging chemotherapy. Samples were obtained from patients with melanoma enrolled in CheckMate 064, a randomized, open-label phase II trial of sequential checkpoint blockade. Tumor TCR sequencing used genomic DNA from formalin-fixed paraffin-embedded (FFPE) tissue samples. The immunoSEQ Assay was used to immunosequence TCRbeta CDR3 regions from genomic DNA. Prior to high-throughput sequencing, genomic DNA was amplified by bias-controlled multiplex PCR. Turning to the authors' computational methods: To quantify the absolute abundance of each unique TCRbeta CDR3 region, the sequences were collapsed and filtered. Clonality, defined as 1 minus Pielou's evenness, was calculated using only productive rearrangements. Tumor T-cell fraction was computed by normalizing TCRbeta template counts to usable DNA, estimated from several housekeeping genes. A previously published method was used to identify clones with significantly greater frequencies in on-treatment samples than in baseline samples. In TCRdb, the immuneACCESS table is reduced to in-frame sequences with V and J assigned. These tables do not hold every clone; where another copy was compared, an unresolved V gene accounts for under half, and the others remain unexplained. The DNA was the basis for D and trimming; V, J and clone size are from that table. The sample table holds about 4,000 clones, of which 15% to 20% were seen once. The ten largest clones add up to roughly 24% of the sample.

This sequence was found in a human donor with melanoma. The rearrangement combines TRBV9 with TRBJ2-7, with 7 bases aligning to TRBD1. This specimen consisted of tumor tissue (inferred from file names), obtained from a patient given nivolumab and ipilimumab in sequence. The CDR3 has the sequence CASSVNAGGEQYV. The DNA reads TGTGCCAGCAGCGTAAATGCAGGGGGCGAGCAGTACGTC.